Shown below are 21 T cell receptor beta chains from a single sample sequenced in a study of cytomegalovirus exposure and HLA in healthy donors. The PCR used 60 Vbeta and 13 Jbeta primers. The table came from immunoSEQ multiplex PCR; TCRdb's copy has only in-frame clones and leaves some out. This repertoire shows approximately 170,000 clones, about three quarters found once; its top ten account for 0.6% to 0.95%. Sequenced sample: PBMCs. These receptors were collected from a female donor in good health and CMV-seronegative.

V gene TRBV9 combines with J gene TRBJ2-1; D is possibly TRBD1 (5 bases). V lost 0 bases, J lost 7 bases, and 20 bases lay in between. The CDR3 extends over 17 amino acids. Germline CDR1 and CDR2: SGDLS and YYNGEE. The chain's CDR3 is CASSVGILARGRNEQFF. In DNA, the CDR3 is TGTGCCAGCAGCGTAGGCATTTTGGCTAGGGGAAGAAATGAGCAGTTCTTC.

The chain joins TRBV6-1 to TRBJ2-4; 7 nucleotides line up with TRBD1. Germline CDR1 and CDR2: MNHNS and SASEGT. CDR3 size: 14 residues. Trimming took 5 bases from V and 12 from J; bases not matched to a gene: 13. In DNA form, the CDR3 reads TGTGCCAGCAGTATCGAGACAGGGATGGACAGTCAGTACTTC. Amino acids: CASSIETGMDSQYF.

The V and J genes are TRBV10-3 and TRBJ2-7, with D possibly TRBD2 on 6 matching bases. The ends were cut back, 2 bases at V and 1 base at J, with 12 bases in the middle. The CDR3 has 15 amino acids. Per the germline V gene, CDR1 is ENHRY and CDR2 is SYGVKD. The CDR3: CAISEGPGDSYEQYF. CDR3 sequence (DNA): TGTGCCATCAGTGAGGGGCCGGGAGATTCCTACGAGCAGTACTTC.

The CDR3 DNA reads TGCAGCGTACAGGGTTCAGAGACCCAGTACTTC. Translated, it gives CSVQGSETQYF. The chain uses TRBV29-1 and TRBJ2-5; weak D call: TRBD1 (6 bases). The CDR3 is 11 residues long. CDR1 is SQVTM and CDR2 is ANQGSEA in the germline V gene. Trimming removed 6 bases from V and 4 bases from J, with 9 bases in between.

This chain links TRBV2 with TRBJ1-5, with D perhaps matching TRBD1 (6 bases). The length of the CDR3 is 13 residues. Per the germline V gene, CDR1 is SNHLY and CDR2 is FYNNEI. Trimming left V 8 bases short and J 2 bases short, with 10 bases between. The CDR3 is CASGAGGNQPQHF. The CDR3 DNA sequence: TGTGCCAGCGGGGCAGGGGGCAATCAGCCCCAGCATTTT. Full variable domain (remainder filled in from reference TRBV2 and TRBJ1-5): EPEVTQTPSHQVTQMGQEVILRCVPISNHLYFYWYRQILGQKVEFLVSFYNNEISEKSEIFDDQFSVERPDGSNFTLKIRSTKLEDSAMYFCASGAGGNQPQHFGDGTRLSIL.

As to this clone: The junction and the germline gene differ at one end; a read error may be behind it. The chain recombines TRBV6-6 with TRBJ2-5; the D is unclear. CDR1 is MNHNY, CDR2 SVGAGI, per germline (reference sequence). The CDR3 loop spans 15 amino acids. The CDR3 region is CASSNSGPIEETQYF. DNA of the CDR3: TGTGCCAGCAGTAACTCGGGCCCAATCGAGGAGACCCAGTACTTC.

The chain employs TRBV18 and TRBJ2-1; D is undetermined. CDR1 and CDR2 (germline): KGHSH, LQKENI. V gave up 0 bases and J gave up 6 bases, with 6 bases separating them. CDR3 length: 13 amino acids. CDR3 region: CASSPPVRNEQFF. DNA of the CDR3: TGTGCCAGCTCACCACCTGTCCGCAATGAGCAGTTCTTC.

This clone was recorded a few times. This rearrangement joins TRBV6-5 to TRBJ1-2; D gene ambiguous. V dropped 2 bases and J dropped 5 bases, with 12 bases sitting between them. Germline V gene data show CDR1 as MNHEY and CDR2 as SVGAGI. The CDR3 has 14 amino acids. The chain's CDR3 is CASSYGGEGYGYTF. The CDR3 nucleotides are TGTGCCAGCAGTTACGGAGGAGAAGGTTATGGCTACACCTTC.

This clone has only one observation. The sample contains more than one DNA sequence encoding this CDR3. The V gene is TRBV5-4, the J gene TRBJ2-7; 7 positions agree with TRBD2. CDR3 length: 15 residues. V trimming: 4 bases; J trimming: 4 bases; junction bases outside the gene matches: 11. Germline V CDR1 and CDR2: SGHNT, YYREEE (reference sequence). The CDR3 nucleotides are TGTGCCAGCAGCGAGAATAGCGGGCCCGCTTACGAGCAGTACTTC. Translating it yields CASSENSGPAYEQYF.

The chain employs TRBV5-4 and TRBJ2-2, with D possibly TRBD2 on 6 matching bases. This CDR3 is 14 amino acids long. V lost 3 bases to trimming and J lost 6 bases, with 12 bases between them. Germline V gives CDR1 SGHNT, CDR2 YYREEE (reference sequence). This CDR3 is CASSWGGAPGELFF. The CDR3 bases are TGTGCCAGCAGCTGGGGCGGGGCACCCGGGGAGCTGTTTTTT. Complete variable domain (other parts from reference TRBV5-4 and TRBJ2-2): ETGVTQSPTHLIKTRGQQVTLRCSSQSGHNTVSWYQQALGQGPQFIFQYYREEENGRGNFPPRFSGLQFPNYSSELNVNALELDDSALYLCASSWGGAPGELFFGEGSRLTVL.

The V call is TRBV11-2, the J call TRBJ1-2; unclear D gene. The V end lost 4 bases, the J end lost 7 bases, and 13 bases lay between the germline ends. Germline CDR1 SGHAT, CDR2 FQNNGV. The CDR3 runs to 13 residues. CDR3 nucleotide sequence: TGTGCCAGCAGCTCCAGGCGGGAGGCTGGCTACACCTTC. Translated, it gives CASSSRREAGYTF.

The chain employs TRBV19 and TRBJ2-1, with a possible D match to TRBD2 (7 bases). The CDR3 has 16 residues. Germline CDR1 LNHDA, CDR2 SQIVND (reference sequence). V lost 1 base, J lost 4 bases, and 14 bases lay in between. CDR3 in amino acids: CASSIGGGGLYNEQFF. The CDR3 DNA is TGTGCCAGTAGTATAGGCGGGGGCGGATTATACAATGAGCAGTTCTTC.

This clone was counted a few times. The genes are TRBV7-2 and TRBJ2-7; a weak D match, TRBD2 (6 bases). The germline V gene encodes CDR1 SGHTA and CDR2 FQGNSA. V lost 3 bases to trimming and J lost 0 bases, with 15 bases between them. The CDR3 runs to 16 residues. CDR3 sequence reads: CASSLGGRKTSYEQYF. CDR3 coding DNA: TGTGCCAGCAGCTTGGGGGGACGGAAGACCTCCTACGAGCAGTACTTC.

The chain carries TRBV28 and TRBJ1-1; D gene unclear. The ends were cut back, 3 bases at V and 8 bases at J, with 10 bases in the middle. This CDR3 region has 12 residues. Germline CDR1 reads MDHEN; CDR2 reads SYDVKM. The CDR3 loop is CASSLRQLEAFF. Written as DNA, the CDR3 is TGTGCCAGCAGTTTGAGGCAGTTGGAAGCTTTCTTT.

The chain is built from TRBV18 and TRBJ1-2; 7 bases agree with TRBD1. The CDR3 covers 15 residues. Per the germline V gene, CDR1 is KGHSH and CDR2 is LQKENI. J was trimmed by 2 bases and V by 4 bases; bases with no gene match: 7. CDR3 region: CASSQSGQPNYGYTF. CDR3 nucleotide sequence: TGTGCCAGCTCACAATCGGGACAGCCCAACTATGGCTACACCTTC.

This chain uses TRBV5-4 with TRBJ2-2; 7 bases fit TRBD1. Germline CDR1 reads SGHNT; CDR2 reads YYREEE (reference sequence). CDR3 length equals 14 residues. After removal of 1 base from V and 4 bases from J, the junction contained 1 base not matched to a gene. The CDR3 here is CASSLPGGTGELFF. The CDR3 nucleotides are TGTGCCAGCAGCTTGCCAGGGGGCACCGGGGAGCTGTTTTTT.

The chain combines TRBV7-9 with TRBJ1-3, with D uncertain. Trimming pared 2 bases from V and 4 bases from J, leaving 15 bases between. The CDR3 is made up of 16 amino acids. Germline V gene sequence: CDR1 SEHNR, CDR2 FQNEAQ (reference sequence). The CDR3 here is CASSLRQTPGGNTIYF. The CDR3, as DNA: TGTGCCAGCAGCTTAAGGCAGACGCCGGGGGGAAACACCATATATTTT. The full variable domain, in which reference TRBV7-9 and TRBJ1-3 provide the parts outside the CDR3, is DTGVSQNPRHKITKRGQNVTFRCDPISEHNRLYWYRQTLGQGPEFLTYFQNEAQLEKSRLLSDRFSAERPKGSFSTLEIQRTEQGDSAMYLCASSLRQTPGGNTIYFGEGSWLTVV.

The chain employs TRBV7-9 and TRBJ1-3; 8 nucleotides align to TRBD1. The CDR3 spans 17 residues. V lost 4 bases and J lost 0; bases outside the gene matches: 8. The germline V gene has CDR1 SEHNR and CDR2 FQNEAQ (reference sequence). CDR3 amino acids: CASSSGQVLSSGNTIYF. The CDR3 nucleotides read TGTGCCAGCAGCTCGGGACAGGTCCTCTCCTCTGGAAACACCATATATTTT.

Comment on this clone: The same CDR3 can be traced to other DNA sequences in this sample. This chain uses TRBV30 with TRBJ2-7; TRBD2 matches at 9 bases. The V and J ends lost 4 bases and 0 bases, in that order; junction bases with no gene match: 4. CDR1 is GTSNPN and CDR2 is SVGIG in the germline V gene (reference sequence). CDR3 length equals 14 residues. The DNA for the CDR3 is TGTGCCTGGACGCGGGGGGGAAGCTCCTACGAGCAGTACTTC. This codes for CAWTRGGSSYEQYF.

This clone has just a few counts. The chain carries TRBV4-1 and TRBJ1-2; D might be TRBD1 (6 bases). The CDR3 is 16 amino acids. Germline CDR1 reads MGHRA; CDR2 reads YSYEKL. The V gene lost 0 bases and the J gene lost 4 bases, with 15 bases spanning the gap. The CDR3 sequence is CASSQETGQQTYGYTF. The CDR3 region has the DNA TGCGCCAGCAGCCAAGAAACCGGACAGCAGACCTATGGCTACACCTTC.

This clone was seen a single time. The V and J genes are TRBV7-2 and TRBJ2-4, with 7 bases matching TRBD1. Trimming took 5 bases from V and 12 from J; bases not matched to a gene: 10. The length of the CDR3 is 13 residues. Germline V gives CDR1 SGHTA, CDR2 FQGNSA. CDR3 nucleotides: TGTGCCAGCAGCACCCACGGACAGGCCAGTCAGTACTTC. This codes for CASSTHGQASQYF.